This TCR beta chain was recovered during a study of blood T cell repertoires in COVID-19. Here immunoSEQ multiplex PCR was the method, and the copy in TCRdb shows in-frame clones only, minus some. The table has approximately 250,000 clones, approximately 90% seen once; the top ten hold approximately 3%. CDR1 is PRHDT, CDR2 FYEKMQ, per germline (reference sequence). Between the trimmed V and J ends, which lost 4 bases and 0 bases, there was a span of 10 bases. This CDR3 contains 15 residues. The chain has TRBV13 and TRBJ2-1; D may be TRBD2 (6 bases). This sequence was found in a man aged 35 to 55 who had been exposed to COVID-19. Sequences were obtained from PBMCs or T cells enriched from blood (not recorded which). The CDR3 reads CASSSRESSYNEQFF. In DNA, the CDR3 is TGTGCCAGCAGCTCCCGGGAGAGCTCCTACAATGAGCAGTTCTTC.